The rows below give T cell receptor beta chains drawn from one sample of a study of shared clonotypes between healthy human individuals. Profiled with immunoSEQ multiplex PCR; TCRdb holds only in-frame clones, not every one. The sample holds approximately 1,000,000 clones, 70% to 85% seen once. Sequencing was performed on memory CD4+ T cells from PBMCs. Receptors originate from a young man in good health. Some clones in this sample may be carry-over from other donors' samples. Both conserved end residues are part of each CDR3. A D gene is named only where the DNA matches it firmly.

D | J | V | CDR3
TRBD2 | TRBJ2-6 | TRBV2 | CASSGGLAGGSSGANVLTF
- | TRBJ2-2 | TRBV7-9 | CASSWRRKNTGELFF
- | TRBJ2-7 | TRBV5-8 | CASSFPGAGYEQYF
- | TRBJ1-4 | TRBV7-9 | CASSPLSGTNEKLFF
- | TRBJ2-5 | TRBV28 | CASSPLWRQTKETQYF
- | TRBJ2-2 | TRBV6-5 | CASCEPLGELFF
- | TRBJ2-1 | TRBV7-2 | CASSLARTTIISYNEQFF
- | TRBJ2-7 | TRBV6-6 | CATRTSPASSYEQYF
- | TRBJ2-5 | TRBV5-5 | CASRERPLQETQYF
TRBD1 | TRBJ2-2 | TRBV6-1 | CASRQGAYTGELFF
TRBD2 | TRBJ2-5 | TRBV7-2 | CASSLRAGVGQETQYF
TRBD1 | TRBJ2-7 | TRBV15 | CATSRDPGQGFHEQYF
- | TRBJ1-1 | TRBV27 | CASSKGVNTEAFF
TRBD1 | TRBJ2-1 | TRBV14 | CASSRQDRDRQFF
- | TRBJ2-2 | TRBV10-3 | CAIQGRGELFF
- | TRBJ1-5 | TRBV7-2 | CASSLEAGQPQHF
- | TRBJ2-5 | TRBV5-1 | CASSRTTQETQYF
- | TRBJ1-3 | TRBV6-1 | CASSEVGLSGNTIYF
TRBD1 | TRBJ2-7 | TRBV28 | CASSFPLGTGGHDEQYF
- | TRBJ2-4 | TRBV27 | CASSSATGNKNIQYF
- | TRBJ2-7 | TRBV9 | CASSVGPGTLYEQYF
- | TRBJ1-2 | TRBV28 | CASSLPVGGANYGYTF
TRBD2 | TRBJ2-3 | TRBV5-1 | CASSSDGRSTDTQYF
TRBD1 | TRBJ2-5 | TRBV5-4 | CASSRPGQQETQYF
- | TRBJ2-1 | TRBV2 | CASSPVIQDNEQFF
- | TRBJ2-5 | TRBV2 | CASSAEGRIQETQYF
- | TRBJ2-1 | TRBV5-4 | CASSPPLHNEQFF
- | TRBJ2-2 | TRBV5-5 | CASSLYTAGELFF
- | TRBJ2-1 | TRBV19 | CASSMWDKPFF
TRBD1 | TRBJ1-1 | TRBV5-1 | CASSTGQGATEAFF
- | TRBJ2-5 | TRBV10-3 | CAISESTPLETQYF
- | TRBJ2-7 | TRBV28 | CASSLPIHMSYEQYF
- | TRBJ1-3 | TRBV2 | CASSEVRNTIYF
- | TRBJ2-2 | TRBV5-1 | CASSQVLGQAGELFF
TRBD2 | TRBJ2-1 | TRBV28 | CASSSRSGEQFF
- | TRBJ2-3 | TRBV5-1 | CASSLTTDTQYF
- | TRBJ1-5 | TRBV18 | CASSLSGPSNQPQHF
TRBD2 | TRBJ2-7 | TRBV4-3 | CASSQRLAGGRYEQYF
TRBD1 | TRBJ2-3 | TRBV7-2 | CASSFWTGGADTQYF
TRBD1 | TRBJ2-1 | TRBV2 | CASSGQGGYNEQFF
- | TRBJ2-1 | TRBV9 | CASSVGRGTEQFF
- | TRBJ2-7 | TRBV6-1 | CASSPDRSSYEQYF
- | TRBJ1-3 | TRBV10-3 | CAISDTDSGNTIYF
- | TRBJ2-5 | TRBV29-1 | CSEGRDPGETQYF
TRBD2 | TRBJ2-2 | TRBV6-6 | CASSYGLAGSGELFF
- | TRBJ2-5 | TRBV7-2 | CASSTQGGKVETQYF
TRBD1 | TRBJ1-4 | TRBV2 | CASRRDRGNEKLFF
- | TRBJ2-1 | TRBV29-1 | CSVNLSYNEQFF
- | TRBJ2-7 | TRBV19 | CASSIFPGEDSYEQYF
- | TRBJ1-5 | TRBV9 | CASSVGPHDPQHF
- | TRBJ1-5 | TRBV4-3 | CASSQDPTGSGNQPQHF
TRBD1 | TRBJ1-4 | TRBV5-5 | CASSSLGDRVGEKLFF
TRBD2 | - | TRBV25-1 | CASSPSGSRSRGEQYF